This T cell receptor beta chain was recorded in a study of blood T cell repertoires in COVID-19. This CDR3 has 12 residues. The germline V and J ends were trimmed by 3 bases and 7 bases, with 12 bases remaining between them. Germline V CDR1 and CDR2: GTSNPN, SVGIG (reference sequence). The method was immunoSEQ multiplex PCR; TCRdb's version includes in-frame clones alone and lacks a portion of them. The data contain 70,000 to 85,000 clones, around 83% of them singletons. The chain employs TRBV30 and TRBJ1-1; D remains unclear. Sequenced: peripheral blood. This TCR derives from an elderly man with active or convalescent COVID-19. DNA for the CDR3: TGTGCCTGGAGCCCCGGGGAGGTTGAAGCTTTCTTT. Translation gives CAWSPGEVEAFF.